In this sample, the clone carrying this T cell receptor beta chain turned up a few times. Its cognate antigen is unknown. These data belong to a study of cytomegalovirus exposure and HLA in healthy donors. Study context: Caucasian-associated ancestry cluster membership applied to approximately 84% of around 400 genotyped donors.

Broader study findings: Later analysis demonstrated an association between a missense DCLRE1C variant and TCR beta V- and J-gene trimming.

Primers for the PCR totalled 60 Vbeta and 13 Jbeta. Using immunoSEQ multiplex PCR, the repertoire was profiled, and TCRdb retains in-frame clones only, with some absent. This table holds approximately 170,000 clones, over 60% found once. With 1 base clipped from V and 6 bases from J, the junction kept 4 bases outside the gene matches. The germline V gene encodes CDR1 SQVTM and CDR2 ANQGSEA. This CDR3 is 13 amino acids long. This TCR was recovered from a girl aged 10 to 17 in good health and CMV-seronegative. The specimen sequenced was PBMCs. The chain is built from TRBV29-1 and TRBJ1-2, with 8 positions matching TRBD1. As DNA, the CDR3 is TGCAGCGTTGAAGTGACAGGGGAAGATGGCTACACCTTC. Translating gives CSVEVTGEDGYTF.